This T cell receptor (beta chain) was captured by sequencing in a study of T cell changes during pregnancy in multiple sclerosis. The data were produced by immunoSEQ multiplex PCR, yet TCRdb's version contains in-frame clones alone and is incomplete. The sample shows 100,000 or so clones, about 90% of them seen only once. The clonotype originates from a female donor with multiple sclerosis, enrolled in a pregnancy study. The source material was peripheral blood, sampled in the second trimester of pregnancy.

CDR3 in amino acids: CASSQRGEQYF. The CDR3 coding sequence is TGTGCCAGCAGTCAAAGGGGCGAGCAGTACTTC. The rearrangement uses TRBV6-5 and TRBJ2-7, with D perhaps TRBD1 (5 bases). The V gene lost 5 bases and the J gene lost 6 bases, with 8 bases spanning the gap. CDR1 is MNHEY and CDR2 is SVGAGI in the germline V gene. This CDR3 is 11 amino acids long.